The next 29 T cell receptor beta chains were all read from a single sample in a study of response to subunit inactivated influenza vaccine. Each CDR3 protein is one row after TCRdb ran MiXCR on the RT-PCR reads. This table holds hundreds of thousands of distinct CDR3 sequences, around 25% found once. Sequenced material: CD4+ T cells sorted from PBMCs, taken more than 4 days after vaccination. The receptors were sampled from a man aged 45-65 years who received an inactivated influenza vaccine.

This chain links TRBV5-5 with TRBJ2-2; D might be TRBD1 (5 bases). The CDR3 covers 15 residues. V gave up 6 bases and J gave up 1 base, with 13 bases separating them. Germline V gives CDR1 SGHKS, CDR2 YYEKEE (reference sequence). The chain's CDR3 is CASNRAGLNTGELFF. DNA of the CDR3: TGTGCCAGCAACAGAGCAGGGCTGAACACCGGGGAGCTGTTTTTT. Using reference TRBV5-5 and TRBJ2-2 for the parts outside the CDR3, the full variable domain is DAGVTQSPTHLIKTRGQQVTLRCSPISGHKSVSWYQQVLGQGPQFIFQYYEKEERGRGNFPDRFSARQFPNYSSELNVNALLLGDSALYLCASNRAGLNTGELFFGEGSRLTVL.

This clonotype showed up just a few times. The J gene is TRBJ2-1, the V gene TRBV20-1, with a tentative D call TRBD1 (8 bases). The CDR3 spans 17 residues. From germline, CDR1 is DFQATT and CDR2 SNEGSKA (reference sequence). V lost 1 base and J 0 bases, leaving 16 bases between the germline ends. CDR3 DNA: TGCAGTGCTAGAGTTGGACAGGGCGGGAGCTCCTACAATGAGCAGTTCTTC. Residues: CSARVGQGGSSYNEQFF.

The chain uses TRBV5-1 and TRBJ2-1, with 8 bases matching TRBD2. This CDR3 has 16 amino acids. V gave up 0 bases and J gave up 3 bases; unmatched junction bases: 5. CDR1 is SGHRS and CDR2 is YFSETQ in the germline V gene. The CDR3 DNA follows: TGCGCCAGCAGCTTGGCCGGCGGGGGGATCTACAATGAGCAGTTCTTC. Protein: CASSLAGGGIYNEQFF.

This clonotype was seen a few times. The rearrangement links TRBV5-1 to TRBJ1-1, with D perhaps matching TRBD1 (5 bases). The CDR3 is 14 amino acids. V was pared by 1 base and J by 6 bases, with 13 bases between. In germline, CDR1 is SGHRS, CDR2 YFSETQ. This CDR3 reads CASSLWGGTSEAFF. The DNA for the CDR3 is TGCGCCAGCAGCTTGTGGGGCGGGACGTCTGAAGCTTTCTTT.

This chain uses TRBV29-1 with TRBJ1-2; unclear D gene. V lost 5 bases and J 8 bases, leaving 15 bases between the germline ends. The CDR3 is made up of 12 amino acids. CDR1 and CDR2 from the germline V gene are SQVTM and ANQGSEA. CDR3 sequence (DNA): TGCAGCGTTTATACCGCCGTCCGGGGCTACACCTTC. It specifies CSVYTAVRGYTF. The full variable domain, its missing parts supplied by reference TRBV29-1 and TRBJ1-2, is SAVISQKPSRDICQRGTSLTIQCQVDSQVTMMFWYRQQPGQSLTLIATANQGSEATYESGFVIDKFPISRPNLTFSTLTVSNMSPEDSSIYLCSVYTAVRGYTFGSGTRLTVV.

CDR3 sequence reads: CASRIGGGASSSQTQYF. The DNA of the CDR3 is TGTGCCAGCAGAATAGGGGGGGGGGCTTCCTCCTCCCAGACCCAGTACTTC. The chain is built from TRBV7-8 and TRBJ2-5; D possibly corresponds to TRBD2 (7 bases). The CDR3 runs 17 residues. Trimming took 6 bases from V and 6 from J, leaving 26 bases between them. The germline gives CDR1 SGHVS, CDR2 FQNEAQ.

This clonotype was seen more than once but under ten times. This CDR3 is CASSRYTGDYEQYF. CDR3 bases: TGTGCCAGCAGCAGATATACAGGCGACTACGAGCAGTACTTC. The genes are TRBV6-1 and TRBJ2-7; tentatively, D is TRBD1 (5 bases). The CDR3 consists of 14 residues. V lost 6 bases to trimming and J lost 3 bases, with 15 bases between them. Germline V gene sequence: CDR1 MNHNS, CDR2 SASEGT.

This clonotype was seen a handful of times. J is TRBJ1-1 and V is TRBV5-1, with 7 bases matching TRBD1. V lost 4 bases, J lost 1 base, and 7 bases stayed unmatched. Germline V CDR1 and CDR2: SGHRS, YFSETQ. The CDR3 covers 15 residues. The CDR3 sequence is CASSRQGQANTEAFF. The CDR3, as DNA: TGCGCCAGCAGCAGACAGGGACAAGCGAACACTGAAGCTTTCTTT.

The chain recombines TRBV7-8 with TRBJ2-1; no definite D call. Germline CDR1 reads SGHVS; CDR2 reads FQNEAQ. Trimming removed 7 bases at V and 0 bases at J, with 10 bases between. The CDR3 is 14 residues long. The CDR3 spells CASNKKRSYNEQFF. The CDR3 region has the DNA TGTGCCAGCAACAAAAAGCGCTCCTACAATGAGCAGTTCTTC. The variable domain in full, completed from reference TRBV7-8 and TRBJ2-1, reads GAGVSQSPRYKVAKRGQDVALRCDPISGHVSLFWYQQALGQGPEFLTYFQNEAQLDKSGLPSDRFFAERPEGSVSTLKIQRTQQEDSAVYLCASNKKRSYNEQFFGPGTRLTVL.

The genes are TRBV29-1 and TRBJ2-3; D might be TRBD1 (5 bases). This CDR3 is built from 15 residues. CDR1 SQVTM and CDR2 ANQGSEA come from the germline V gene. V lost 3 bases and J lost 3, with 16 bases in between. The CDR3 spells CSVDPTDSRTDTQYF. The CDR3 nucleotides are TGCAGCGTTGATCCGACAGACAGCCGTACAGATACGCAGTATTTT.

The chain links TRBV30 to TRBJ1-6, with 7 bases lining up with TRBD1. Germline loops: CDR1 GTSNPN, CDR2 SVGIG (reference sequence). Unmatched junction bases numbered 6, after V lost 2 bases and J lost 8 bases. This CDR3 contains 14 residues. The CDR3 region is CAWSRGQVDSPLHF. CDR3 DNA sequence: TGTGCCTGGAGTAGAGGACAGGTAGATTCACCCCTCCACTTT.

DNA of the CDR3: TGTGCCACAACGGGACGGAAGAATGGCTACACCTTC. Amino acid sequence: CATTGRKNGYTF. This chain uses TRBV7-9 with TRBJ1-2; TRBD1 might be the D (5 bases). Germline V lookup: CDR1 SEHNR, CDR2 FQNEAQ (reference sequence). The germline V and J ends were trimmed by 10 bases and 6 bases, with 15 bases remaining between them. This CDR3 is 12 amino acids long.

This clonotype was found a few times. The V gene is TRBV7-2, the J gene TRBJ1-2, with D tentatively TRBD1 (6 bases). The germline CDR1 and CDR2 sequences are SGHTA and FQGNSA. Trimming stripped 5 bases from V and 4 bases from J, with 17 bases between. This CDR3 region has 15 residues. The CDR3 spells CASSLGQRPSYGYTF. The CDR3 DNA sequence: TGTGCCAGCAGCCTAGGACAGAGACCTTCCTATGGCTACACCTTC. Together with reference TRBV7-2 and TRBJ1-2, the CDR3 gives the full variable domain: GAGVSQSPSNKVTEKGKDVELRCDPISGHTALYWYRQSLGQGLEFLIYFQGNSAPDKSGLPSDRFSAERTGGSVSTLTIQRTQQEDSAVYLCASSLGQRPSYGYTFGSGTRLTVV.

The chain recombines TRBV5-1 with TRBJ2-1, with 7 bases matching TRBD2. J was trimmed by 4 bases and V by 5 bases; bases with no gene match: 12. The CDR3 consists of 16 residues. The germline CDR1 and CDR2 sequences are SGHRS and YFSETQ. For the CDR3, the DNA is TGCGCCAGCAGTCCTGATGGGTCTAGCGGATACAATGAGCAGTTCTTC. It codes for CASSPDGSSGYNEQFF.

At least ten counts were recorded for this clonotype. This chain connects TRBV12-3 or TRBV12-4 to TRBJ1-6; D not resolved. This CDR3 is built from 13 residues. V lost 5 bases, J lost 9 bases, and 11 bases lay in between. In nucleotides, the CDR3 is TGTGCCAGCAGTGACGAAGGGAGTTCACCCCTCCACTTT. Protein: CASSDEGSSPLHF.

This clonotype was recorded a few times. This chain uses TRBV7-2 with TRBJ2-1, with D perhaps matching TRBD2 (5 bases). The CDR3 length is 13 residues. Trimming left V 1 base short and J 9 bases short, with 10 bases between. Germline V lookup: CDR1 SGHTA, CDR2 FQGNSA. CDR3 sequence: CASSLEIGGEQFF. DNA of the CDR3: TGTGCCAGCAGCTTAGAAATCGGAGGTGAGCAGTTCTTC.

CDR3 nucleotides: TGTGCCAGCAGTCCTACGCCGACAGGGACAGGGAATTCACCCCTCCACTTT. This sequence encodes CASSPTPTGTGNSPLHF. The gene calls are TRBV6-1 and TRBJ1-6; 9 bases agree with TRBD1. CDR1 MNHNS and CDR2 SASEGT come from the germline V gene. Trimming removed 5 bases from V and 7 bases from J; junction bases left unmatched: 12. The CDR3 extends over 17 amino acids.

The J gene is TRBJ2-7, the V gene TRBV19; 9 bases line up with TRBD1. Germline V CDR1 and CDR2: LNHDA, SQIVND (reference sequence). The junction had 8 bases not matched to a gene; V was cut back by 7 bases and J by 1 base. The CDR3 extends over 15 amino acids. The CDR3 reads CASTGTGQGSYEQYF. CDR3 bases: TGTGCCAGTACCGGAACGGGACAGGGTTCCTACGAGCAGTACTTC.

The chain employs TRBV15 and TRBJ2-7; 7 bases are shared with TRBD1. Germline V gives CDR1 LNHNV, CDR2 YYDKDF (reference sequence). The V gene end was trimmed by 4 bases and the J gene end by 6 bases; junction bases not matched to a gene: 9. This CDR3 spans 14 amino acids. CDR3 protein: CATSTRTGRSEQYF. In DNA form, the CDR3 reads TGTGCCACCAGCACCCGGACAGGACGATCCGAGCAGTACTTC. Variable domain in full (rest from reference TRBV15 and TRBJ2-7): DAMVIQNPRYQVTQFGKPVTLSCSQTLNHNVMYWYQQKSSQAPKLLFHYYDKDFNNEADTPDNFQSRRPNTSFCFLDIRSPGLGDTAMYLCATSTRTGRSEQYFGPGTRLTVT.

In regard to this clonotype: The CDR3 does not end in the conserved phenylalanine or tryptophan, so this is likely a read error. Because the CDR3's place on the DNA is in doubt, the DNA is left out and the CDR3 is given as listed by TCRdb. The genes are TRBV6-2 or TRBV6-3 and TRBJ2-1; the D segment call TRBD2 is taken from the table without a DNA check. With termini counted, the CDR3 has 13 amino acids. CDR1 MNHEY and CDR2 SVGEGT come from the germline V gene. CDR3 loop: CASSGNSGGPLAP.

The CDR3 spells CASSLNPTGELFF. For the CDR3, the DNA is TGTGCCAGCAGCTTAAACCCGACCGGGGAGCTGTTTTTT. This chain joins TRBV7-9 and TRBJ2-2; no firm D call. The CDR3 length is 13 residues. Germline V gene lookup returns CDR1 SEHNR and CDR2 FQNEAQ (reference sequence). The V end lost 2 bases, the J end lost 5 bases, and 6 bases lay between the germline ends. Full variable domain (remainder filled in from reference TRBV7-9 and TRBJ2-2): DTGVSQNPRHKITKRGQNVTFRCDPISEHNRLYWYRQTLGQGPEFLTYFQNEAQLEKSRLLSDRFSAERPKGSFSTLEIQRTEQGDSAMYLCASSLNPTGELFFGEGSRLTVL.

This clonotype showed up just a few times. The rearrangement links TRBV5-1 to TRBJ2-3; 11 bases align to TRBD2. V was clipped by 1 base and J by 9 bases; unmatched bases: 10. In germline, CDR1 is SGHRS, CDR2 YFSETQ. This CDR3 contains 16 residues. The CDR3 loop is CASSLPASGGRVTQYF. As DNA, the CDR3 is TGCGCCAGCAGCTTGCCTGCTAGCGGGGGGCGGGTCACGCAGTATTTT.

This clonotype has a handful of counts. V and J are TRBV5-1 and TRBJ1-2; D is unresolved. The V end lost 4 bases, the J end lost 1 base, and 20 bases lay between the germline ends. Germline CDR1 is SGHRS and CDR2 is YFSETQ. This CDR3 comprises 17 residues. The CDR3 DNA sequence: TGCGCCAGCAGCCCGGTGGCAGGACGATACCTTAACTATGGCTACACCTTC. Its protein is CASSPVAGRYLNYGYTF.

This clonotype was seen a handful of times. The J gene is TRBJ2-7, the V gene TRBV6-5, with TRBD2 matching 8 bases. The CDR3 is 16 residues long. The trim removed 2 bases at V and 2 bases at J, leaving 8 bases unmatched. The germline CDR1 and CDR2 sequences are MNHEY and SVGAGI. The CDR3 spells CASSYLPRGGTYEQYF. The DNA for the CDR3 is TGTGCCAGCAGTTACCTCCCACGGGGGGGGACCTACGAGCAGTACTTC.

This sequence joins TRBV6-1 and TRBJ2-5, with unresolved D. Germline CDR1 and CDR2: MNHNS and SASEGT. V lost 6 bases, J lost 7 bases, and 15 bases lay in between. The CDR3 is made up of 13 amino acids. As DNA, the CDR3 is TGTGCCAGCAGCCCTTCGGGCGGCAGGACCCAGTACTTC. Its protein product is CASSPSGGRTQYF.

V gene TRBV20-1 combines with J gene TRBJ2-1; D call uncertain. CDR3 length: 17 residues. The ends were cut back, 2 bases at V and 0 bases at J, with 17 bases in the middle. Germline V CDR1 and CDR2: DFQATT, SNEGSKA (reference sequence). The CDR3 here is CSARSETRASSYNEQFF. The DNA for the CDR3 is TGCAGTGCTAGATCGGAGACACGGGCAAGCTCCTACAATGAGCAGTTCTTC.

This clonotype has a handful of counts. The chain combines TRBV28 with TRBJ2-1; tentative D call: TRBD1 (5 bases). The germline V gene encodes CDR1 MDHEN and CDR2 SYDVKM. The CDR3 extends over 17 amino acids. Trimming pared 5 bases from V and 1 base from J, leaving 18 bases between. CDR3 sequence: CASSGTGPQVSYNEQFF. CDR3 nucleotides: TGTGCCAGCAGTGGAACAGGCCCCCAGGTGTCCTACAATGAGCAGTTCTTC.

This clonotype was seen ten or more times. The gene calls are TRBV5-5 and TRBJ2-7; 11 bases map to TRBD2. The CDR3 is 16 residues long. With 4 bases clipped from V and 0 bases from J, the junction kept 6 bases outside the gene matches. Germline assignment: CDR1 SGHKS and CDR2 YYEKEE (reference sequence). DNA for the CDR3: TGTGCCAGCAGCCTGGGACTAGCGGAGATCTCCTACGAGCAGTACTTC. Amino acid sequence: CASSLGLAEISYEQYF.

The rearrangement uses TRBV12-3 or TRBV12-4 and TRBJ1-2; no firm D call. V lost 1 base to trimming and J lost 4 bases, with 7 bases between them. The CDR3 extends over 13 amino acids. CDR3 protein: CASSLVGPYGYTF. CDR3 nucleotide sequence: TGTGCCAGCAGTTTAGTTGGTCCCTATGGCTACACCTTC.